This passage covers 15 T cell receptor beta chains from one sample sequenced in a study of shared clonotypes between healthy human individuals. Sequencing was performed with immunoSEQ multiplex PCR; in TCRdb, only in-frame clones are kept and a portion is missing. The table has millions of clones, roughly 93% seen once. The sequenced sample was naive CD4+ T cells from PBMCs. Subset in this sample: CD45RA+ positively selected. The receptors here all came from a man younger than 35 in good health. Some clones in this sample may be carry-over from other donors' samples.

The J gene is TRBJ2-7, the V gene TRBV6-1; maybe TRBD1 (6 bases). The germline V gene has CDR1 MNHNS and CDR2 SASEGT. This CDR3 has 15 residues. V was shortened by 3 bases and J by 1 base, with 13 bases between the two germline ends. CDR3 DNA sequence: TGTGCCAGCAGTGACCGGGACACGAGGTCCTACGAGCAGTACTTC. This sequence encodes CASSDRDTRSYEQYF.

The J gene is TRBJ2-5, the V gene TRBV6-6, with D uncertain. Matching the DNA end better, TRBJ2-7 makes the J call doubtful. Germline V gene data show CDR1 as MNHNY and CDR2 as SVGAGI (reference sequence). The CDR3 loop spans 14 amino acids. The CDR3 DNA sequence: TGTGCCAGCAGTCTAAGGACGGACTCCTACGAGCAGTACTTC. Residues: CASSLRTDSYEQYF.

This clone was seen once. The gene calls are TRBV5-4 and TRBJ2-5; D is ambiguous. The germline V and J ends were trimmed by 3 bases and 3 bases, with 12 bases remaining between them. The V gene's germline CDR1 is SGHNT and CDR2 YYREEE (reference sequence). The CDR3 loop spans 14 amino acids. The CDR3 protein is CASSSPSSEETQYF. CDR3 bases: TGTGCCAGCAGCTCCCCGAGTTCGGAAGAGACCCAGTACTTC. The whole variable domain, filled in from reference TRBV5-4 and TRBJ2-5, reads ETGVTQSPTHLIKTRGQQVTLRCSSQSGHNTVSWYQQALGQGPQFIFQYYREEENGRGNFPPRFSGLQFPNYSSELNVNALELDDSALYLCASSSPSSEETQYFGPGTRLLVL.

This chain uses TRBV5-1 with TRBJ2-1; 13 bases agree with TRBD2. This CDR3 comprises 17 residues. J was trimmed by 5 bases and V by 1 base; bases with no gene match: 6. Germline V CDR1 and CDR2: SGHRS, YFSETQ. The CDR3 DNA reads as TGCGCCAGCAGCTTGCCGTTACTAGCGGGAGGGAACAATGAGCAGTTCTTC. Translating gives CASSLPLLAGGNNEQFF.

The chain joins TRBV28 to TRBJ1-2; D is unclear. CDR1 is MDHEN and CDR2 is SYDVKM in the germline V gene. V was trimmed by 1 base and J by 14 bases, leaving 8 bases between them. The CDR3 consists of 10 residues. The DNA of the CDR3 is TGTGCCAGCAGTTTATTCGGGAAGACCTTC. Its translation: CASSLFGKTF.

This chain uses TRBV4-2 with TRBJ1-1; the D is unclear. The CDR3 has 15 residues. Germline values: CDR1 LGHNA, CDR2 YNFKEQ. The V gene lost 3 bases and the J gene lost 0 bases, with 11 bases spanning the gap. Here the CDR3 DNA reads TGTGCCAGCAGCCAGGGGAGTAGTTTGAACACTGAAGCTTTCTTT. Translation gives CASSQGSSLNTEAFF.

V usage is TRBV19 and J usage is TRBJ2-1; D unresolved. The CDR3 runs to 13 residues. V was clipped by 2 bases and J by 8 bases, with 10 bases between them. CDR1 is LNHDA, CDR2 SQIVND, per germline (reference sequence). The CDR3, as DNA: TGTGCCAGTAGTATAAAAGGCTTCCATGAGCAGTTCTTC. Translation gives CASSIKGFHEQFF. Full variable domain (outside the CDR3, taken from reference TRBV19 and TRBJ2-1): DGGITQSPKYLFRKEGQNVTLSCEQNLNHDAMYWYRQDPGQGLRLIYYSQIVNDFQKGDIAEGYSVSREKKESFPLTVTSAQKNPTAFYLCASSIKGFHEQFFGPGTRLTVL.

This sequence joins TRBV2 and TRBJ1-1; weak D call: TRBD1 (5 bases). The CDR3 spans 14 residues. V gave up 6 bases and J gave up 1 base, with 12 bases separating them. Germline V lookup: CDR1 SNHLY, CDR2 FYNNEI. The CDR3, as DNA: TGTGCCAGCAGGAGAGAAACAGGGAACACTGAAGCTTTCTTT. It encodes CASRRETGNTEAFF.

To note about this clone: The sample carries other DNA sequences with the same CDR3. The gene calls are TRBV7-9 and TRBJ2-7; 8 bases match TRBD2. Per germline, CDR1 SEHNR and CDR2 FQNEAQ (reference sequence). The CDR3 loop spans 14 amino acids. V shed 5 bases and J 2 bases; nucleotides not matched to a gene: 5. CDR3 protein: CASSPRGGPYEQYF. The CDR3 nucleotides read TGTGCCAGCAGCCCACGGGGGGGCCCCTACGAGCAGTACTTC.

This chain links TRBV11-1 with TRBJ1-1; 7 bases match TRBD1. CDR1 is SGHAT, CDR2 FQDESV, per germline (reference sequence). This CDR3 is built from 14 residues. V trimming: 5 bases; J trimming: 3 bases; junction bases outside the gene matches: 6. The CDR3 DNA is TGTGCCAGCAGCAAAGGGGGCAGCCACACTGAAGCTTTCTTT. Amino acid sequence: CASSKGGSHTEAFF.

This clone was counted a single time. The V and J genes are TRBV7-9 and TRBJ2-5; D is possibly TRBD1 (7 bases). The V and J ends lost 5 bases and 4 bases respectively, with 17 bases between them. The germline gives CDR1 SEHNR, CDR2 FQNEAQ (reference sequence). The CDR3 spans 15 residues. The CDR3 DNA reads TGTGCCAGCAGCGGAGGGACAGCCCCAGGAGAGACCCAGTACTTC. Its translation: CASSGGTAPGETQYF.

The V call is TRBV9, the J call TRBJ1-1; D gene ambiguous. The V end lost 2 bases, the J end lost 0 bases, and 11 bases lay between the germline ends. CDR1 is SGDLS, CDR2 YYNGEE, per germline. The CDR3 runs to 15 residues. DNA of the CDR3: TGTGCCAGCAGCGTGGCCGGGTCTTTGAACACTGAAGCTTTCTTT. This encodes CASSVAGSLNTEAFF. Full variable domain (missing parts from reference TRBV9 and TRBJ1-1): DSGVTQTPKHLITATGQRVTLRCSPRSGDLSVYWYQQSLDQGLQFLIQYYNGEERAKGNILERFSAQQFPDLHSELNLSSLELGDSALYFCASSVAGSLNTEAFFGQGTRLTVV.

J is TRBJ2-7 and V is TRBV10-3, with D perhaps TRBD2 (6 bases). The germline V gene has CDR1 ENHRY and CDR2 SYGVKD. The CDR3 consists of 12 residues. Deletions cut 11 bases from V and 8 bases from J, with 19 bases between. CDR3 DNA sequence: TGTGCCGCTGGGGGGACTGGATTCAAGCAGTACTTC. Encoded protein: CAAGGTGFKQYF.

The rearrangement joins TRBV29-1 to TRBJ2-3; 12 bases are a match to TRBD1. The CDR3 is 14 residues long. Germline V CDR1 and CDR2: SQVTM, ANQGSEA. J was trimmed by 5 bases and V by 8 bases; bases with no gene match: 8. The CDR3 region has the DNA TGCAGCCTCCGGGACAGGGGGCATGAAGATACGCAGTATTTT. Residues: CSLRDRGHEDTQYF.

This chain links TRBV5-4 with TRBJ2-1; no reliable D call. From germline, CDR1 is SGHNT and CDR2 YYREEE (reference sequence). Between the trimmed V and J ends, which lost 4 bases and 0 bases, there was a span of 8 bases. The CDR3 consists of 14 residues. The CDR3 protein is CASSTPASYNEQFF. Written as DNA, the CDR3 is TGTGCCAGCAGCACCCCAGCCTCCTACAATGAGCAGTTCTTC.